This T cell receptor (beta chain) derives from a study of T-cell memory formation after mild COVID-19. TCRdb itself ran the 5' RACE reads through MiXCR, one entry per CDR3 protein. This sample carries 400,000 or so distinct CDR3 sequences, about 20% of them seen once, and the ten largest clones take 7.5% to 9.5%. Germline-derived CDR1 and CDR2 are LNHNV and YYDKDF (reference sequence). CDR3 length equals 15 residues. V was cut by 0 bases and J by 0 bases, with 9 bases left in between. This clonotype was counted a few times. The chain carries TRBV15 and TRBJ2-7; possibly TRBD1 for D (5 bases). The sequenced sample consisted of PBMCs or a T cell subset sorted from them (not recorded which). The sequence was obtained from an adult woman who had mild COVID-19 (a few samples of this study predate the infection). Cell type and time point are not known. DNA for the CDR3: TGTGCCACCAGCAGAGATACAGGCCTCTCCTACGAGCAGTACTTC. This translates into CATSRDTGLSYEQYF.